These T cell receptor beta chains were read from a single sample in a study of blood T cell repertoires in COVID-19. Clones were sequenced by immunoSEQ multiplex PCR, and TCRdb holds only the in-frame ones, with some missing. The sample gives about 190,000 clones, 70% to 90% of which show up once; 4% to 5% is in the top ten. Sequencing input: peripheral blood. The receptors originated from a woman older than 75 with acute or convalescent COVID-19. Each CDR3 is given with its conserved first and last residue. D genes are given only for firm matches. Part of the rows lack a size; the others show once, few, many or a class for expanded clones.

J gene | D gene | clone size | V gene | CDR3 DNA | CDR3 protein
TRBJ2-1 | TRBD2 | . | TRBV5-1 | TGCGCCAGCAGCCCGGGGATAGCGGGAGCAGGGGGGACGTACAATGAGCAGTTCTTC | CASSPGIAGAGGTYNEQFF
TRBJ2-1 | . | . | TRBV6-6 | TGTGCCAGCACTCTTGCGGACAGCTACAATGAGCAGTTCTTC | CASTLADSYNEQFF
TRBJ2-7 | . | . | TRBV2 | TGTGCCACCCAGTGGGAGATTGGTCCTAGCCACGAGCAGTACTTC | CATQWEIGPSHEQYF
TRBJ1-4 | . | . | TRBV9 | TGTGCCAGCAGCGTAGACCCACAGGGTCGAACCGAAAAACTGTTTTTT | CASSVDPQGRTEKLFF
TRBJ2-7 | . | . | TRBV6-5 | TGTGCCAGCAGTTACAGAGGGGACACCTACGAGCAGTACTTC | CASSYRGDTYEQYF
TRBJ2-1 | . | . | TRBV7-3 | TGTGCCAGCAGCCTAGGACAGTACAATGAGCAGTTCTTC | CASSLGQYNEQFF
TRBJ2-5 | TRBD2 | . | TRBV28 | TGTGCCAGCAGTTTAAGGGAGGGACCGGGACTACAAGAGACCCAGTACTTC | CASSLREGPGLQETQYF
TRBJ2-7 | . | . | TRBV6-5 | TGTGCCAGCGCGCGGGTCCGCTCCTACGAGCAGTACTTC | CASARVRSYEQYF
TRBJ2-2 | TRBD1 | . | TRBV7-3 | TGTGCCACGGGACAGGGTCTCACCGGGGAGCTGTTTTTT | CATGQGLTGELFF
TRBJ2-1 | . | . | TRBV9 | TGTGCCAGCAGCGCCCTGGGACATCTTTCTCAAGGTGAGCAGTTCTTC | CASSALGHLSQGEQFF
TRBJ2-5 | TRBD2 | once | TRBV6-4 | TGTGCCAGGCCGACTAGCGGGGCTAAAGAGACCCAGTACTTC | CARPTSGAKETQYF
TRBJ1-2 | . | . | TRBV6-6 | TGTGCCAGCAGACCGGGCGGGGCCTCAATCTATGGCTACACCTTC | CASRPGGASIYGYTF
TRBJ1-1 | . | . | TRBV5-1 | TGCGCCAGCAGCTCGACAGGAAACACTGAAGCTTTCTTT | CASSSTGNTEAFF
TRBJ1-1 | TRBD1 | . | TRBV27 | TGTGCCAGCAGTCACAGGGGTCGTGACACTGAAGCTTTCTTT | CASSHRGRDTEAFF
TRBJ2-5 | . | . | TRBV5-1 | TGCGCCAGCAGCTTAGGCAGCAGGGGCCAAGAGACCCAGTACTTC | CASSLGSRGQETQYF
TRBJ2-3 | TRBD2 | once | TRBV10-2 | TGCGCCAGCAAGAGCCTAGCGGGAGAGAACACAGATACGCAGTATTTT | CASKSLAGENTDTQYF
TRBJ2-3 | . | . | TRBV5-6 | TGTGCCAGCAGCTTGGCATCGAAGAGAAGCACAGATACGCAGTATTTT | CASSLASKRSTDTQYF
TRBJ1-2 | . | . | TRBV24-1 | TGTGCCACCAGTGACCCCGGTGACAGCAGGCACTATGGCTACACCTTC | CATSDPGDSRHYGYTF
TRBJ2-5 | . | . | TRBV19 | TGTGCCAGTAGTATCGCGACGGGGCAAGAGACCCAGTACTTC | CASSIATGQETQYF
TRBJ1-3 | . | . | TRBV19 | TGTGCCAGTACCCCGGGCTCTGGAAACACCATATATTTT | CASTPGSGNTIYF
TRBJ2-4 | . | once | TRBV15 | TGTGCCACCAGCAGAGTTAGCGAATTCGCGACCAAAAACATTCAGTACTTC | CATSRVSEFATKNIQYF
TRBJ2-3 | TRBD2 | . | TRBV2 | TGTGCCAGCCGTATAGCGGGAGTTACAGATACGCAGTATTTT | CASRIAGVTDTQYF
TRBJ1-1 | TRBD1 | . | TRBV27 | TGTGCCAGCAAATACAGGGGGCTTGCGAACACTGAAGCTTTCTTT | CASKYRGLANTEAFF
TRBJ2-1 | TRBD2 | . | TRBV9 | TGTGCCAGCAGCGTTGCGGGAGATTTCTACAATGAGCAGTTCTTC | CASSVAGDFYNEQFF
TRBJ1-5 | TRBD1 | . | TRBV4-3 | TGCGCCAGCAGCCAAGGGACAGGGAGTCAGCCCCAGCATTTT | CASSQGTGSQPQHF
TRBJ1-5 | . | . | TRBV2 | TGTGCCAGCAGTGAAGAAGCCGGGGTTGAAGGTTTT | CASSEEAGVEGF
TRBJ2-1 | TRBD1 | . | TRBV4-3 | TGCGCCAGCAGCCAAGGGGACAGGACCTACAATGAGCAGTTCTTC | CASSQGDRTYNEQFF
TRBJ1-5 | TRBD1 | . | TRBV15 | TGTGCCACCAGCGGACAGGGGTTCCAGCATTTT | CATSGQGFQHF
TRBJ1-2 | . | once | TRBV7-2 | TGTGCCAGCAGCCGCGACTGGGACTATGGCTACACCTTC | CASSRDWDYGYTF
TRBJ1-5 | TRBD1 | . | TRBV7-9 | TGTGCCAGCAGCTTAGATTGGGAAAACAGGGGGCCTAATCAGCCCCAGCATTTT | CASSLDWENRGPNQPQHF
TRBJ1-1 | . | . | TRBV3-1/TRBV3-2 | TGTGCCAGCAGCAAAAAGGTAGGGGTTCCTGAAGCTTTCTTT | CASSKKVGVPEAFF
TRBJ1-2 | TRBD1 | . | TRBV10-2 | TGCGCCAGCACCCGTGGACAGGGATATGGCTACACCTTC | CASTRGQGYGYTF
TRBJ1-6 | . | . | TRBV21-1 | TGTGCCAGCAGCAAGCCAGGGGGCCTTGAGGTTGATTCACCCCTCCACTTT | CASSKPGGLEVDSPLHF
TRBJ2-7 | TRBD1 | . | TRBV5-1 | TGCGCCAGCAGCTTGACCAGGGGGTCCTACGAGCAGTACTTC | CASSLTRGSYEQYF
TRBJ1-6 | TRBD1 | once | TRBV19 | TGTGCCAGTAGGGACAGGGGGCTCTCACCCCTCCACTTT | CASRDRGLSPLHF
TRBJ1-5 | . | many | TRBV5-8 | TGTGCCAGCAGCTTGGCAGGGGCCCTGAGCAATCAGCCCCAGCATTTT | CASSLAGALSNQPQHF
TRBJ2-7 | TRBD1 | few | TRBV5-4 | TGTGCCAGCAGCTTGGCGCCCGGACAGGACTACGAGCAGTACTTC | CASSLAPGQDYEQYF
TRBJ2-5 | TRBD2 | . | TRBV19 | TGTGCCAGTAGTATCTCACGGGGGGTTGGGGAGACCCAGTACTTC | CASSISRGVGETQYF
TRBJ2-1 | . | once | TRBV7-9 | TGTGCCAGCAGCATTCTAGCGTCCTACAATGAGCAGTTCTTC | CASSILASYNEQFF